This T cell receptor beta chain was observed in a study of blood T cells in healthy people across ages. CDR3 size: 17 residues. Trimming removed 7 bases from V and 8 bases from J; junction bases left unmatched: 15. Looked up from germline, CDR1 is DFQATT and CDR2 is SNEGSKA (reference sequence). A second PCR of 7 to 11 cycles used a sample-barcoded 5' primer and a J-beta primer mix. Each of the samples gave a minimum of 2.5 million paired-end reads that contained CDR3. From the 5' RACE reads, TCRdb called clonotypes with MiXCR, one entry per CDR3 protein. The sample records 250,000 to 300,000 distinct CDR3 sequences, 25% to 30% being singletons. Every participating donor contributed 8.5 to 10 milliliters of peripheral blood through a draw.

The clonotype originates from a woman in her 70s in good health. The V and J genes are TRBV20-1 and TRBJ2-1, with 15 positions matching TRBD2. What was sequenced was blood. The CDR3 DNA follows: TGCAGTGGCCAGGGACTAGCGGGAGGAAGGGCTAACGATGAGCAGTTCTTC. Residues: CSGQGLAGGRANDEQFF.